Each of the 5 T cell receptor beta chains below was sequenced from the same sample in a study of cytomegalovirus exposure and HLA in healthy donors. The PCR employed 60 Vbeta primers together with 13 Jbeta primers. TCRdb's copy holds only in-frame clones and misses some; the assay was immunoSEQ multiplex PCR. The profile covers over 150,000 clones, with 74% appearing a single time and around 2.3% taken by the ten largest. The sequenced material came from PBMCs. These receptors came from a man aged 25-40 years in good health and CMV-seronegative.

V and J are TRBV6-4 and TRBJ1-5, with 9 bases lining up with TRBD1. Germline V gene data show CDR1 as MRHNA and CDR2 as SNTAGT. After removal of 5 bases from V and 5 bases from J, the junction contained 1 base not matched to a gene. The CDR3 contains 13 residues. The CDR3 reads CASSRDRDQPQHF. The CDR3 DNA reads as TGTGCCAGCAGTAGGGACAGGGATCAGCCCCAGCATTTT.

This chain links TRBV5-4 with TRBJ2-1; the D is unclear. The CDR3 runs 14 residues. Germline lookup yields CDR1 SGHNT and CDR2 YYREEE (reference sequence). Trimming removed 0 bases from V and 2 bases from J, with 6 bases in between. The CDR3 is CASSLDSTYNEQFF. The CDR3 DNA reads as TGTGCCAGCAGCTTGGACAGCACCTACAATGAGCAGTTCTTC.

The chain combines TRBV6-1 with TRBJ2-3; D unresolved. This CDR3 region has 11 residues. Germline values: CDR1 MNHNS, CDR2 SASEGT. V was pared by 8 bases and J by 3 bases, with 6 bases between. CDR3 amino acids: CASRLTDTQYF. In DNA form, the CDR3 reads TGTGCCAGCCGACTTACAGATACGCAGTATTTT.

The chain has TRBV9 and TRBJ2-7, with D hard to call. Germline V gives CDR1 SGDLS, CDR2 YYNGEE. The CDR3 is 15 residues long. Trimming took off 0 bases at V and 0 bases at J, with 10 bases between the two ends. The CDR3 DNA reads TGTGCCAGCAGCGTAGGCCCCGGGTCCTCCTACGAGCAGTACTTC. Protein sequence: CASSVGPGSSYEQYF. Complete variable domain (other parts from reference TRBV9 and TRBJ2-7): DSGVTQTPKHLITATGQRVTLRCSPRSGDLSVYWYQQSLDQGLQFLIQYYNGEERAKGNILERFSAQQFPDLHSELNLSSLELGDSALYFCASSVGPGSSYEQYFGPGTRLTVT.

The rearrangement uses TRBV4-3 and TRBJ2-3; D ambiguous. V was clipped by 0 bases and J by 4 bases, with 14 bases between them. The CDR3 loop spans 16 amino acids. Germline CDR1 is LGHNA and CDR2 is YSLEER. The CDR3 region has the DNA TGCGCCAGCAGCCAAGATGTGGCTAGTCGTTCAGATACGCAGTATTTT. It translates to CASSQDVASRSDTQYF.